Reported below is one TCR beta chain. Per the original methods: Amplifying reference gene primers gave estimates of nucleated cell counts. Sequencing used immunoSEQ multiplex PCR; TCRdb keeps in-frame clones, though not all of them. V and J calls and clone size follow that table, whereas D and trimming were derived from the DNA. This sample carries 97,000 or so clones, nearly 90% of them seen once, and the ten largest clones take around 2%. Germline lookup yields CDR1 SEHNR and CDR2 FQNEAQ (reference sequence). The CDR3 is made up of 13 amino acids. V was clipped by 7 bases and J by 11 bases, with 15 bases between them. These data are taken from a study of blood T cell repertoires in COVID-19. Study in general: The United States, Italy and Spain were the sources of the acute and convalescent COVID-19 samples. Sample material is recorded as cDNA or gDNA derived from T cells, B-cell-depleted T cells, or PBMCs.

This clonotype originated in a man in his fifties with active COVID-19. The chain couples TRBV7-9 to TRBJ1-6; D remains unclear. Sequencing used peripheral blood. The CDR3: CASTPQPGTPLHF. CDR3 sequence (DNA): TGTGCCAGCACCCCTCAACCGGGGACACCCCTCCACTTT.